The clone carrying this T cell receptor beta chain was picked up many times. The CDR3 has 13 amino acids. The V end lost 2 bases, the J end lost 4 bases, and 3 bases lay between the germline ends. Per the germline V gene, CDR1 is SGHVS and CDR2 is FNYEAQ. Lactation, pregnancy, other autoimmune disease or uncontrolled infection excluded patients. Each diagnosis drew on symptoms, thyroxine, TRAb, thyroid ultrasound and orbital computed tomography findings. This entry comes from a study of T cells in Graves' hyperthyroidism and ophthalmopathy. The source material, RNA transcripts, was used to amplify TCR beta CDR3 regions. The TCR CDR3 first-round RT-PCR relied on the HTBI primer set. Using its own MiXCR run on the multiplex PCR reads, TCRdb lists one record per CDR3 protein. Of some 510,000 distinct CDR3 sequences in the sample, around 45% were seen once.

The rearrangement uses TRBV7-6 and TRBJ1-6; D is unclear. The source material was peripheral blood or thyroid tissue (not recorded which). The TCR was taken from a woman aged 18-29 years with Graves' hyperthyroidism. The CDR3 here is CASSLQYNSPLHF. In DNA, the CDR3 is TGTGCCAGCAGCTTACAGTATAATTCACCCCTCCACTTT.